This passage covers 9 T cell receptor beta chains from one sample sequenced in a study of cytomegalovirus exposure and HLA in healthy donors. It was with 60 Vbeta and 13 Jbeta primers that the PCR ran. The data were produced by immunoSEQ multiplex PCR, yet TCRdb's version contains in-frame clones alone and is incomplete. The repertoire has 99,000 or so clones, roughly 80% of them found once; the top ten carry approximately 1.7%. The sequenced sample consisted of PBMCs. The receptor source for this set is a woman in her forties in good health and CMV-seronegative.

The table lists this clone with a few counts. This chain uses TRBV7-8 with TRBJ1-1, with 8 bases identical to TRBD1. With V trimmed by 5 bases and J by 3 bases, 5 bases remained unmatched. This CDR3 is 14 amino acids long. Germline V gene sequence: CDR1 SGHVS, CDR2 FQNEAQ. CDR3 DNA: TGTGCCAGCAGCCACCGGGACAGGTACACTGAAGCTTTCTTT. Translated: CASSHRDRYTEAFF.

The sample holds a few counts of this clone. This chain connects TRBV28 to TRBJ2-3; TRBD2 might be the D (6 bases). This CDR3 has 16 amino acids. V gave up 3 bases and J gave up 2 bases, with 15 bases separating them. Germline V CDR1 and CDR2: MDHEN, SYDVKM. The CDR3: CASSLTTRSTTDTQYF. Written as DNA, the CDR3 is TGTGCCAGCAGTTTGACGACTAGGTCAACCACAGATACGCAGTATTTT.

This clone came up a few times. V usage is TRBV7-2 and J usage is TRBJ2-3; unclear D gene. Trimming left V 7 bases short and J 6 bases short, with 17 bases between. The CDR3 covers 14 residues. Germline lookup yields CDR1 SGHTA and CDR2 FQGNSA. This CDR3 is CASTPEDSLDTQYF. Written as DNA, the CDR3 is TGTGCCAGCACCCCCGAAGACTCCCTGGATACGCAGTATTTT.

V usage is TRBV7-9 and J usage is TRBJ2-1; D call uncertain. The V gene lost 5 bases and the J gene lost 8 bases, with 19 bases spanning the gap. Germline CDR1 and CDR2: SEHNR and FQNEAQ (reference sequence). This CDR3 is built from 15 residues. The CDR3 here is CASSPLSLNAHEQFF. DNA for the CDR3: TGTGCCAGCAGCCCATTGAGTTTGAACGCCCATGAGCAGTTCTTC.

For this clone: At one boundary the junction diverges from the germline segment, which might be a read error. The chain links TRBV7-7 to TRBJ2-3, with 13 positions matching TRBD2. This CDR3 is 15 amino acids long. Germline V gives CDR1 SSHAT, CDR2 FNYEAQ (reference sequence). Here the CDR3 DNA reads TGTGCTAGCAGCCCGACTAGCGGGAGGTCAGATACGCAGTATTTT. Translating it yields CASSPTSGRSDTQYF. Complete variable domain (other parts from reference TRBV7-7 and TRBJ2-3): GAGVSQSPRYKVTKRGQDVTLRCDPISSHATLYWYQQALGQGPEFLTYFNYEAQPDKSGLPSDRFSAERPEGSISTLTIQRTEQRDSAMYRCASSPTSGRSDTQYFGPGTRLTVL.

DNA of the CDR3: TGTGCCAGCAGTTTACAGGGATCTACATTCGATGAGCAGTTCTTC. Translating gives CASSLQGSTFDEQFF. The rearrangement links TRBV28 to TRBJ2-1, with a possible D match to TRBD1 (5 bases). CDR3 size: 15 residues. V shed 2 bases and J shed 8 bases, with 16 bases lying between them. Germline CDR1 reads MDHEN; CDR2 reads SYDVKM.

V gene TRBV5-8 combines with J gene TRBJ2-7; D is unresolved. This CDR3 comprises 12 residues. Trimming shortened V by 0 bases and J by 5 bases, and 6 bases separated the two germline ends. Germline-derived CDR1 and CDR2 are SGHTS and YDEGEE. The CDR3 loop is CASSLALHEQYF. The CDR3 region has the DNA TGTGCCAGCAGCTTGGCTCTCCACGAGCAGTACTTC.

This sequence joins TRBV7-2 and TRBJ1-2, with D perhaps matching TRBD1 (6 bases). Trimming left V 5 bases short and J 5 bases short, with 21 bases between. This CDR3 contains 16 residues. In germline, CDR1 is SGHTA, CDR2 FQGNSA. The CDR3 DNA follows: TGTGCCAGCAGCCTCACCCACAGGGCGTTAACATATGGCTACACCTTC. It codes for CASSLTHRALTYGYTF.

The chain has TRBV28 and TRBJ2-5; no clear D. CDR3 length equals 13 residues. V was pared by 6 bases and J by 9 bases, with 17 bases between. CDR1 and CDR2 from the germline V gene are MDHEN and SYDVKM. The CDR3 DNA follows: TGTGCCAGCAGCCTAAAGATCCCTCAGGCCCAGTACTTC. It codes for CASSLKIPQAQYF.